The 20 T cell receptor beta chains presented below share a single source sample, sequenced in a study of CD8 T cells in ankylosing spondylitis. TCRdb reprocessed the 5' RACE reads via MiXCR and lists one record per CDR3 protein. The sample holds about 140,000 distinct CDR3 sequences, about a third seen once. Material for sequencing was synovial fluid, either unsorted or a sorted T cell fraction (not recorded which). The receptors here all came from a male donor with ankylosing spondylitis.

In its sample, this clonotype was seen many times. V gene TRBV5-1 combines with J gene TRBJ2-5; no reliable D call. Germline assignment: CDR1 SGHRS and CDR2 YFSETQ. This CDR3 region has 12 residues. Trimming removed 1 base at V and 2 bases at J, with 3 bases between. CDR3 nucleotide sequence: TGCGCCAGCAGCTTGAAGCAAGAGACCCAGTACTTC. Translation gives CASSLKQETQYF.

This clonotype was observed a few times. The chain employs TRBV18 and TRBJ1-1; D is unclear. Germline V gene sequence: CDR1 KGHSH, CDR2 LQKENI. Trimming cost V 2 bases and J 0 bases, with 7 bases left between them. The CDR3 runs to 14 residues. In nucleotides, the CDR3 is TGTGCCAGCTCACCAGGTTCCATGAACACTGAAGCTTTCTTT. Amino acids: CASSPGSMNTEAFF. Filled out from reference TRBV18 and TRBJ1-1, the complete variable domain reads NAGVMQNPRHLVRRRGQEARLRCSPMKGHSHVYWYRQLPEEGLKFMVYLQKENIIDESGMPKERFSAEFPKEGPSILRIQQVVRGDSAAYFCASSPGSMNTEAFFGQGTRLTVV.

This clonotype has a count of ten or more. The chain joins TRBV15 to TRBJ2-5; D is undetermined. Germline CDR1 is LNHNV and CDR2 is YYDKDF (reference sequence). The CDR3 loop spans 13 amino acids. V shed 5 bases and J shed 5 bases, with 12 bases lying between them. The CDR3 is CATSLGSRETQYF. DNA for the CDR3: TGTGCCACCAGCTTAGGGTCCCGGGAGACCCAGTACTTC.

The CDR3 sequence: CASSLDIYNEQFF. CDR3 coding DNA: TGTGCCAGCAGCCTAGACATATACAATGAGCAGTTCTTC. The V gene is TRBV2, the J gene TRBJ2-1; D gene unclear. Germline CDR1 reads SNHLY; CDR2 reads FYNNEI. V gave up 6 bases and J gave up 4 bases, with 10 bases separating them. This CDR3 comprises 13 residues.

The rearrangement links TRBV29-1 to TRBJ1-1; 9 bases agree with TRBD1. Germline CDR1 reads SQVTM; CDR2 reads ANQGSEA. This CDR3 is built from 18 residues. The J segment lost 5 bases and the V segment lost 7 bases, leaving 23 bases of the junction unmatched. The CDR3 DNA reads as TGCAGCGCGAGGGCGGGATTGTTATCGGACAGGGGAGGAACTGAAGCTTTCTTT. Protein: CSARAGLLSDRGGTEAFF.

This clonotype was detected a few times. The chain uses TRBV15 and TRBJ2-5, with D maybe TRBD2 (5 bases). The CDR3 runs 17 residues. Germline CDR1 reads LNHNV; CDR2 reads YYDKDF (reference sequence). The V end lost 0 bases, the J end lost 2 bases, and 16 bases lay between the germline ends. This chain's CDR3 is CATSRDIGLQAQETQYF. As DNA, the CDR3 is TGTGCCACCAGCAGAGATATAGGACTCCAAGCTCAAGAGACCCAGTACTTC.

The V call is TRBV7-2, the J call TRBJ2-1; 12 nucleotides align to TRBD2. The trim removed 5 bases at V and 6 bases at J, leaving 5 bases unmatched. Germline CDR1 SGHTA, CDR2 FQGNSA. The CDR3 has 15 amino acids. DNA of the CDR3: TGTGCCAGCAGCCTCCTAGCGGGAGGGACCAATGAGCAGTTCTTC. Translated, it gives CASSLLAGGTNEQFF.

This chain links TRBV4-1 with TRBJ1-5, with D perhaps TRBD1 (5 bases). V lost 3 bases and J 15 bases, leaving 24 bases between the germline ends. Germline V gives CDR1 MGHRA, CDR2 YSYEKL. The CDR3 is 15 residues long. The CDR3 spells CASSQAGGEREPLHF. In DNA, the CDR3 is TGCGCCAGCAGCCAGGCCGGGGGAGAAAGGGAGCCTCTGCATTTT.

The chain is built from TRBV7-2 and TRBJ2-1; 8 bases map to TRBD2. Germline V gene data show CDR1 as SGHTA and CDR2 as FQGNSA. The CDR3 length is 15 residues. V was pared by 2 bases and J by 2 bases, with 2 bases of the junction left unmatched. In DNA, the CDR3 is TGTGCCAGCAGCTTACAGGGACTAGCCTACAATGAGCAGTTCTTC. Translation: CASSLQGLAYNEQFF. The entire variable domain, with the rest obtained from reference TRBV7-2 and TRBJ2-1, is as follows: GAGVSQSPSNKVTEKGKDVELRCDPISGHTALYWYRQSLGQGLEFLIYFQGNSAPDKSGLPSDRFSAERTGGSVSTLTIQRTQQEDSAVYLCASSLQGLAYNEQFFGPGTRLTVL.

The rearrangement uses TRBV29-1 and TRBJ2-3, with 7 bases aligning to TRBD2. The CDR3 spans 12 residues. V was pared by 4 bases and J by 6 bases, with 4 bases of the junction left unmatched. The germline gives CDR1 SQVTM, CDR2 ANQGSEA. The CDR3, as DNA: TGCAGCGTTGCCAGCGGGATTGATACGCAGTATTTT. Its protein product is CSVASGIDTQYF.

V usage is TRBV20-1 and J usage is TRBJ2-5; D may be TRBD1 (5 bases). Germline V gene data show CDR1 as DFQATT and CDR2 as SNEGSKA (reference sequence). The CDR3 has 15 residues. V gave up 4 bases and J gave up 3 bases, with 18 bases separating them. CDR3 coding DNA: TGCAGTGCTACCACCCAGGGCAGAAAAGAAGAGACCCAGTACTTC. The encoded protein is CSATTQGRKEETQYF.

The chain couples TRBV7-9 to TRBJ2-7; the D gene is possibly TRBD2 (7 bases). The CDR3 totals 14 residues. Trimming took 5 bases from V and 5 from J, leaving 16 bases between them. CDR1 is SEHNR and CDR2 is FQNEAQ in the germline V gene (reference sequence). CDR3 nucleotide sequence: TGTGCCAGCAGCAGGGGGGGGACGGGGAACGAGCAGTACTTC. Translating gives CASSRGGTGNEQYF.

This clonotype was observed a handful of times. The chain couples TRBV19 to TRBJ2-1; D is possibly TRBD2 (5 bases). The CDR3 has 17 amino acids. Deletions cut 5 bases from V and 7 bases from J, with 24 bases between. Looked up from germline, CDR1 is LNHDA and CDR2 is SQIVND (reference sequence). The CDR3: CASSASPWTLTRNEQFF. The CDR3 DNA sequence: TGTGCCAGTAGTGCAAGCCCTTGGACTCTGACCAGGAATGAGCAGTTCTTC.

This clonotype is a singleton in its sample. The chain has TRBV19 and TRBJ1-5; TRBD1 agrees at 7 bases. The CDR3 sequence is 15 residues long. V shed 7 bases, J shed 2 bases, and the junction held 8 bases outside the gene matches. Germline-derived CDR1 and CDR2 are LNHDA and SQIVND (reference sequence). CDR3 bases: TGTGCCAGTAAGGAGGGGGCAGGGGGCAATCAGCCCCAGCATTTT. Translated, it gives CASKEGAGGNQPQHF.

The V gene is TRBV7-2, the J gene TRBJ2-5; 15 nucleotides align to TRBD2. Germline CDR1 reads SGHTA; CDR2 reads FQGNSA. This CDR3 spans 17 amino acids. Trimming at V came to 0 bases and at J to 7 bases, leaving 6 bases not matched to a gene. This chain's CDR3 is CASSLAPGLAGGGTQYF. The CDR3 bases are TGTGCCAGCAGCTTAGCTCCGGGACTAGCGGGGGGTGGGACCCAGTACTTC.

There are many counts of this clonotype. V and J are TRBV5-1 and TRBJ1-2; 7 positions match TRBD1. There are 14 residues in the CDR3. After removal of 0 bases from V and 8 bases from J, the junction contained 7 bases not matched to a gene. Germline-derived CDR1 and CDR2 are SGHRS and YFSETQ. CDR3 coding DNA: TGCGCCAGCAGCTTGGTGGAGGGGGCGAACGGCTACACCTTC. Residues: CASSLVEGANGYTF.

The chain employs TRBV28 and TRBJ1-5; 9 nucleotides line up with TRBD1. Unmatched junction bases numbered 6, after V lost 2 bases and J lost 7 bases. The length of the CDR3 is 15 residues. In germline, CDR1 is MDHEN, CDR2 SYDVKM. In DNA, the CDR3 is TGTGCCAGCAGTTTACATAAAACAGGGGGCCAGCCCCAGCATTTT. It translates to CASSLHKTGGQPQHF.

The rearrangement links TRBV28 to TRBJ2-1; 10 bases are shared with TRBD2. The germline V gene has CDR1 MDHEN and CDR2 SYDVKM. The V and J ends lost 5 bases and 0 bases, in that order; junction bases with no gene match: 4. This CDR3 is built from 16 residues. DNA for the CDR3: TGTGCCAGCAGTACTAGCGGGGACCTCTCCTACAATGAGCAGTTCTTC. Protein: CASSTSGDLSYNEQFF.

A few counts support this clonotype. The chain employs TRBV6-1 and TRBJ1-2; 10 nucleotides align to TRBD1. Germline V gene lookup returns CDR1 MNHNS and CDR2 SASEGT. The CDR3 loop spans 14 amino acids. V shed 7 bases and J 4 bases; nucleotides not matched to a gene: 6. The DNA of the CDR3 is TGTGCCAGCATTCCGGACAGGGGGTTCTATGGCTACACCTTC. Its translation: CASIPDRGFYGYTF.

The rearrangement uses TRBV4-3 and TRBJ2-3, with TRBD1 as a possible D gene (6 bases). The germline V gene encodes CDR1 LGHNA and CDR2 YSLEER. The V and J ends lost 4 bases and 2 bases respectively, with 10 bases between them. The CDR3 length is 14 residues. CDR3: CASSLDSNTDTQYF. CDR3 in DNA: TGCGCCAGCAGCCTGGACAGTAACACAGATACGCAGTATTTT.